Here is one TCR beta chain with its context. What it recognizes is unknown. Sequenced by immunoSEQ multiplex PCR; TCRdb stores in-frame clones only, minus some. The data contain 1,100,000 or so clones, around 82% of them singletons. These data belong to a study of shared clonotypes between healthy human individuals. Whole-study context: Every donor yielded three CD4 naive, three CD4 memory, two CD8 naive and one CD8 memory plate.

Study outcomes and limitations: Blood alone was sampled, and tissue repertoires likely differ. In the sorted subsets, rarefaction showed sequencing was incomplete despite large depth. Larger estimated richness was generally recorded for naive subsets relative to memory subsets.

Germline assignment: CDR1 LNHDA and CDR2 SQIVND (reference sequence). V lost 7 bases and J lost 0; bases outside the gene matches: 7. The CDR3 has 15 residues. This chain uses TRBV19 with TRBJ2-7, with 9 positions matching TRBD1. This clonotype was obtained from a man aged 18 to 29 in good health. Some clones in this sample may be carry-over from other donors' samples. Sequenced input: memory CD4+ T cells from PBMCs. Subset in this sample: CD45RA-negative fraction. CDR3 DNA sequence: TGTGCCAGTACCCCGGGACAGGGACGCTCCTACGAGCAGTACTTC. This gives the protein CASTPGQGRSYEQYF.